Below, 4 T cell receptor beta chains from the same sample are listed, as sequenced in a study of T cell responses to AZD1222 COVID-19 vaccine. Some clones are missing from TCRdb's copy, which holds only in-frame ones; the method was immunoSEQ multiplex PCR. The sample consists of about 130,000 clones, around 83% of them appearing once. Sequenced here: peripheral blood, sampled 28 days after the second AZD1222 dose. These receptors were collected from an adult who received the AZD1222 COVID-19 vaccine.

CDR3: CASSHHTSQPQHF. The CDR3 DNA reads as TGTGCCAGCTCCCACCATACAAGTCAGCCCCAGCATTTT. The chain employs TRBV6-6 and TRBJ1-5; D gene unclear. The CDR3 is made up of 13 amino acids. The germline V gene encodes CDR1 MNHNY and CDR2 SVGAGI (reference sequence). Trimming stripped 8 bases from V and 6 bases from J, with 14 bases between.

This clone was found many times. The V call is TRBV27, the J call TRBJ2-7; 9 bases are shared with TRBD1. This CDR3 spans 14 amino acids. Trimming at V came to 11 bases and at J to 5 bases, leaving 13 bases not matched to a gene. Germline V gives CDR1 MNHEY, CDR2 SMNVEV (reference sequence). The CDR3 DNA follows: TGTGCCGTGGGGGGACAGGGTTTTATCCACGAGCAGTACTTC. Protein: CAVGGQGFIHEQYF.

This chain connects TRBV3-1 (or the pseudogene TRBV3-2) to TRBJ1-3; D gene ambiguous. CDR1 LGHDT and CDR2 YNNKEL come from the germline V gene (reference sequence). Trimming removed 0 bases from V and 1 base from J, with 4 bases in between. The CDR3 consists of 14 residues. CDR3 protein: CASSQEESGNTIYF. The CDR3 nucleotides are TGTGCCAGCAGCCAAGAGGAATCTGGAAACACCATATATTTT.

The chain combines TRBV6-2 or TRBV6-3 with TRBJ2-1, with TRBD1 matching over 10 bases. Per germline, CDR1 MNHEY and CDR2 SVGEGT. V dropped 0 bases and J dropped 9; count of bases not matched to a gene: 11. The CDR3 is made up of 17 amino acids. For the CDR3, the DNA is TGTGCCAGCAGTTACTCGAAAGGGACAGGGGACGGGGGTGAGCAGTTCTTC. Protein sequence: CASSYSKGTGDGGEQFF.